Sequencing of this T cell receptor beta chain was carried out in a study of shared clonotypes between healthy human individuals. Study-level background: CD8 memory received one plate per donor, CD8 naive two, CD4 memory three and CD4 naive three.

Donors were healthy HIV-negative adults without recently reported acute infections or vaccinations. All of the donors resided in Nashville, Tennessee, and each was a Caucasian adult. Researchers partitioned CD4+ cells into CD45RA+ naive and CD45RA-negative memory subsets. Measured with immunoSEQ multiplex PCR; TCRdb has only the in-frame clones, and not every one. In the table there are around 1.4 million clones, 98% to 99% of which are singletons. V gave up 1 base and J gave up 0 bases, with 13 bases separating them. The germline gives CDR1 SEHNR, CDR2 FQNEAQ (reference sequence). The length of the CDR3 is 16 residues.

The specimen sequenced was naive CD4+ T cells sorted from blood. Subset given: CD45RA+ positively selected. The V call is TRBV7-9, the J call TRBJ2-7, with D perhaps assigned TRBD1 or TRBD2 (5 bases each). The TCR comes from a young man in good health. CDR3: CASSLGGGWSSYEQYF. DNA of the CDR3: TGTGCCAGCAGCTTAGGTGGGGGTTGGAGCTCCTACGAGCAGTACTTC. The whole variable domain, filled in from reference TRBV7-9 and TRBJ2-7, reads DTGVSQNPRHKITKRGQNVTFRCDPISEHNRLYWYRQTLGQGPEFLTYFQNEAQLEKSRLLSDRFSAERPKGSFSTLEIQRTEQGDSAMYLCASSLGGGWSSYEQYFGPGTRLTVT.